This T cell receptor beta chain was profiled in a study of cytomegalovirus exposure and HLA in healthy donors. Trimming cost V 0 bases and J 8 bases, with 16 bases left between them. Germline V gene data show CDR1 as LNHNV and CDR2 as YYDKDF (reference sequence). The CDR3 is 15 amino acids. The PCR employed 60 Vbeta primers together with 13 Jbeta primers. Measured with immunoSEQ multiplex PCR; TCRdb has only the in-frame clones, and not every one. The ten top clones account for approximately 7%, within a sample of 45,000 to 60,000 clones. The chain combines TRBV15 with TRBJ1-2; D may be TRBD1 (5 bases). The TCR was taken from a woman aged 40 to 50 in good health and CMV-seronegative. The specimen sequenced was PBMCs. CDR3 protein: CATSRDKTQGEGYTF. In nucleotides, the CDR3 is TGTGCCACCAGCAGAGATAAAACCCAAGGGGAAGGCTACACCTTC.